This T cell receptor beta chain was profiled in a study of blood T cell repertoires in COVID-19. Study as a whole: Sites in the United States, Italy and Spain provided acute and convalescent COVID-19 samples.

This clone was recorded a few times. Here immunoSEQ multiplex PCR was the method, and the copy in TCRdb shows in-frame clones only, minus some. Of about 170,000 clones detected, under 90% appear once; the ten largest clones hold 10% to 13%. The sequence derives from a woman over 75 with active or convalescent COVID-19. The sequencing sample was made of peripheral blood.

The CDR3 protein is CASSAYDRGYGYTF. The CDR3 nucleotides are TGTGCCAGCAGCGCCTACGACAGGGGCTATGGCTACACCTTC. The chain carries TRBV9 and TRBJ1-2; TRBD1 agrees at 8 bases. This CDR3 has 14 amino acids. J was trimmed by 4 bases and V by 3 bases; bases with no gene match: 5. Germline loops: CDR1 SGDLS, CDR2 YYNGEE.